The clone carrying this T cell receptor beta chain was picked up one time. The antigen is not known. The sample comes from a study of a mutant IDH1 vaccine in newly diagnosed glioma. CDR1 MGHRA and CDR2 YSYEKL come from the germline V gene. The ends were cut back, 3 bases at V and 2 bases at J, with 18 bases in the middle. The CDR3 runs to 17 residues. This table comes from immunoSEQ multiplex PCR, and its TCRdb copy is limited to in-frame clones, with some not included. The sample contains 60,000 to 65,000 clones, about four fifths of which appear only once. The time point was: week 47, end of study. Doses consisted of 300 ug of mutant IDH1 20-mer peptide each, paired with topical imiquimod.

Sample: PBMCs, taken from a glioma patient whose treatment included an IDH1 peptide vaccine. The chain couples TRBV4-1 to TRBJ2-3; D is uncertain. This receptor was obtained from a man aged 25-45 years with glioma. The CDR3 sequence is CASSHAPTNPVTDTQYF. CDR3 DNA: TGCGCCAGCAGCCACGCCCCAACGAACCCAGTCACAGATACGCAGTATTTT.